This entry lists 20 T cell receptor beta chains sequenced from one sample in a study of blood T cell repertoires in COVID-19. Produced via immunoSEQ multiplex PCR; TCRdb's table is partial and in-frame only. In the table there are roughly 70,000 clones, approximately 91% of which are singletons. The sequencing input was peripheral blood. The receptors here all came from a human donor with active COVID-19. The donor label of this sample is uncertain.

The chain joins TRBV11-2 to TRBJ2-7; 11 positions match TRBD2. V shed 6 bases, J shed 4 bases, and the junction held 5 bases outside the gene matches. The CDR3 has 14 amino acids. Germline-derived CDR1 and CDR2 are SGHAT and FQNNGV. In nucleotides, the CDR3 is TGTGCCAGCAGGCCTCTAGCGGGGGGATACGAGCAGTACTTC. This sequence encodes CASRPLAGGYEQYF.

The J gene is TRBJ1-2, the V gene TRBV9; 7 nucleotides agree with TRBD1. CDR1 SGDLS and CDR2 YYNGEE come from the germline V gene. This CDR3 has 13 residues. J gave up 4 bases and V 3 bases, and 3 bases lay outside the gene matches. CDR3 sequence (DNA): TGTGCCAGCAGCGCCCAGGGGGGCTATGGCTACACCTTC. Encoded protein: CASSAQGGYGYTF.

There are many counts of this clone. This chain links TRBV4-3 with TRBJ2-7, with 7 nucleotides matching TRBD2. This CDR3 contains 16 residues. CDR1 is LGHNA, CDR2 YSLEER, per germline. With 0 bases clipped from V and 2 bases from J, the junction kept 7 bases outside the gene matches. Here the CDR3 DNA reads TGCGCCAGCAGCCAAGATCGCGCTAGCGGTACCTACGAGCAGTACTTC. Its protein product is CASSQDRASGTYEQYF.

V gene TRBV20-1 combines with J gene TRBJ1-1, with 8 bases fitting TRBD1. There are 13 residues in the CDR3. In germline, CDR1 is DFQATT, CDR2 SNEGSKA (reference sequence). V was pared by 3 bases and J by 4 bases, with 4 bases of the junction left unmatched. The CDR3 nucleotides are TGCAGTGCTAGTCAGGGGGCTGGCACTGAAGCTTTCTTT. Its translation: CSASQGAGTEAFF.

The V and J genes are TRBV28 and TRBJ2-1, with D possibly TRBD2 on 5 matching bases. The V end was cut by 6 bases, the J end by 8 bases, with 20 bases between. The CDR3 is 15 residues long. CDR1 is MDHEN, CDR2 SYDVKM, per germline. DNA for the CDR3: TGTGCCAGCAGGAGCTTAGGTGGGAGTAGGGATGAGCAGTTCTTC. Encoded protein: CASRSLGGSRDEQFF.

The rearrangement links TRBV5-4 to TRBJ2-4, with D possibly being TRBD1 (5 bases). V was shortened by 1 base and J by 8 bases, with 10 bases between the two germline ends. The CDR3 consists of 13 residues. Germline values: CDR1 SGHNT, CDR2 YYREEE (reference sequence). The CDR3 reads CASSLPGLDIQYF. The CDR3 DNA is TGTGCCAGCAGCTTGCCAGGGCTTGACATTCAGTACTTC.

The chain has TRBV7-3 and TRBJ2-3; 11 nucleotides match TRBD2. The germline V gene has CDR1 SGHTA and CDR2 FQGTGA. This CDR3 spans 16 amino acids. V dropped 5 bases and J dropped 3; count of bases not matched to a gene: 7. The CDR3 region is CASSPLAGGGTDTQYF. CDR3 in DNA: TGTGCCAGCAGCCCCCTAGCGGGAGGAGGGACAGATACGCAGTATTTT.

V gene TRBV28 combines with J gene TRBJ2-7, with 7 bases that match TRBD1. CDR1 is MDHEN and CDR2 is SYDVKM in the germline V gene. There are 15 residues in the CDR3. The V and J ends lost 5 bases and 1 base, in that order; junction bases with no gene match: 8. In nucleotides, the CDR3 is TGTGCCAGCAGTCCCGGGACAGCCAATTCCTACGAGCAGTACTTC. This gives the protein CASSPGTANSYEQYF.

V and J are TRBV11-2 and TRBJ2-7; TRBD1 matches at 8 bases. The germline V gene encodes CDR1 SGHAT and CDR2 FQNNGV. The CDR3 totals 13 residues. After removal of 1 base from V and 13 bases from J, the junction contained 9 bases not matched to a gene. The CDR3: CASSLVEQGGIYF. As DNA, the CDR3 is TGTGCCAGCAGCTTAGTAGAACAGGGGGGCATATACTTC.

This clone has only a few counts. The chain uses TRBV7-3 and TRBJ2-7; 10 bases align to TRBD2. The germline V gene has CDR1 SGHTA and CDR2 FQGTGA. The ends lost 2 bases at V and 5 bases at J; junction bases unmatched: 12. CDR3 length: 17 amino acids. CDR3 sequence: CASSLWPSGRGLHEQYF. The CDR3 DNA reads TGTGCCAGCAGCTTATGGCCTAGCGGGAGAGGTTTACACGAGCAGTACTTC.

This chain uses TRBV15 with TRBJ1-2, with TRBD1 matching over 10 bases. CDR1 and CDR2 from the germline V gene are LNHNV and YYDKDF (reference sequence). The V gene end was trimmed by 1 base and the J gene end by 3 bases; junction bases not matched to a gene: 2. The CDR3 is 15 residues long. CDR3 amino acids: CATSRGQGADYGYTF. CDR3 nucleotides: TGTGCCACCAGCAGAGGACAGGGGGCCGACTATGGCTACACCTTC.

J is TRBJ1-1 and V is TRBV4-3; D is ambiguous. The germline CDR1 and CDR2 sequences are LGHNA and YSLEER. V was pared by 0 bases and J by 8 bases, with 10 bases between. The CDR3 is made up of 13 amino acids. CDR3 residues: CASSQDRFREAFF. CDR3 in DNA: TGCGCCAGCAGCCAAGACAGGTTTAGGGAAGCTTTCTTT.

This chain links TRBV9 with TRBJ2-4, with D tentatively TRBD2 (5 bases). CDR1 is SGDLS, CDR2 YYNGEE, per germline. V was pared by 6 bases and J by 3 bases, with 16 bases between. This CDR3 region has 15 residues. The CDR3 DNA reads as TGTGCCAGCAATACCCTCGGACTGGACAAAAACATTCAGTACTTC. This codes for CASNTLGLDKNIQYF.

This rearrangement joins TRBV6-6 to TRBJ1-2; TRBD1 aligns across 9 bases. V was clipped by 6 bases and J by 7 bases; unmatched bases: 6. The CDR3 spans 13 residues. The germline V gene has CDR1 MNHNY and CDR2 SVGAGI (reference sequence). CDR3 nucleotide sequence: TGTGCCAGCAGGACACAGGGGGCGCGTGGCTACACCTTC. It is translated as CASRTQGARGYTF.

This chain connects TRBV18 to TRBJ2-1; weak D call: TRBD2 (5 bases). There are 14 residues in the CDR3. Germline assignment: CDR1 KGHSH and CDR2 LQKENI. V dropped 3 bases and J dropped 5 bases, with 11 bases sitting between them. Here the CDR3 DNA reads TGTGCCAGCTCACCTCCCTCGGGGAACAATGAGCAGTTCTTC. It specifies CASSPPSGNNEQFF.

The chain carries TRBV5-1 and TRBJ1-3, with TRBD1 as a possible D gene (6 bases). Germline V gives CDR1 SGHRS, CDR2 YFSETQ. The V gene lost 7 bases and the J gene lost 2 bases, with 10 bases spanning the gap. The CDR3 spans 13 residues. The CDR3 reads CASQGSAGNTIYF. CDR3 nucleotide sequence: TGCGCCAGCCAGGGGTCTGCTGGAAACACCATATATTTT. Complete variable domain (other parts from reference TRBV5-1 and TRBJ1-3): KAGVTQTPRYLIKTRGQQVTLSCSPISGHRSVSWYQQTPGQGLQFLFEYFSETQRNKGNFPGRFSGRQFSNSRSEMNVSTLELGDSALYLCASQGSAGNTIYFGEGSWLTVV.

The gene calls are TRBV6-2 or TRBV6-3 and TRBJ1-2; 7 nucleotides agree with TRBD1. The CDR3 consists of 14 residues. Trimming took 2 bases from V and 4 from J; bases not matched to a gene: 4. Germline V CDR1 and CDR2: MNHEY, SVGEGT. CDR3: CASSYPGTVYGYTF. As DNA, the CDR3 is TGTGCCAGCAGTTACCCCGGGACAGTCTATGGCTACACCTTC.

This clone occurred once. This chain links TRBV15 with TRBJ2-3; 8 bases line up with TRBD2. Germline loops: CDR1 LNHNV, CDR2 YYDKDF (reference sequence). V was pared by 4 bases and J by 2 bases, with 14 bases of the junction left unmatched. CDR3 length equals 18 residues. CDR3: CATSKGAGEFRPTDTQYF. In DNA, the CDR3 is TGTGCCACCAGCAAAGGAGCGGGAGAATTTCGTCCCACAGATACGCAGTATTTT.

The DNA of the CDR3 is TGTGCCAGCAGCGTAGGGCTTGGACAGGGCTACGAGCAGTACTTC. Protein: CASSVGLGQGYEQYF. The chain recombines TRBV9 with TRBJ2-7, with TRBD1 matching over 8 bases. V gave up 0 bases and J gave up 3 bases; unmatched junction bases: 5. This CDR3 is 15 amino acids long. The germline V gene has CDR1 SGDLS and CDR2 YYNGEE.

The CDR3 reads CASSEQGAYEQYF. The CDR3 nucleotides read TGTGCCAGCAGTGAACAGGGGGCCTACGAGCAGTACTTC. The J gene is TRBJ2-7, the V gene TRBV2, with 7 nucleotides matching TRBD1. V was pared by 2 bases and J by 2 bases, with 0 bases of the junction left unmatched. Germline values: CDR1 SNHLY, CDR2 FYNNEI. The CDR3 is made up of 13 amino acids.